The 5 T cell receptor beta chains reported below all come from one sample, sequenced in a study of blood T cell repertoires in COVID-19. Sequenced by immunoSEQ multiplex PCR; TCRdb stores in-frame clones only, minus some. The sample carries around 100,000 clones, approximately 84% recorded once. Sequenced sample: peripheral blood. All receptors derive from a woman aged 60-75 years with acute or convalescent COVID-19.

The J gene is TRBJ1-2, the V gene TRBV2, with D possibly being TRBD1 (5 bases). CDR1 and CDR2 (germline): SNHLY, FYNNEI. The CDR3 covers 12 residues. V shed 6 bases and J shed 7 bases, with 12 bases lying between them. CDR3 residues: CASRTDLSGYTF. Here the CDR3 DNA reads TGTGCCAGCAGGACAGACTTAAGTGGCTACACCTTC.

This clone has only one observation. The chain has TRBV7-8 and TRBJ1-2, with 8 bases that match TRBD1. CDR1 is SGHVS and CDR2 is FQNEAQ in the germline V gene. The CDR3 length is 15 residues. V dropped 0 bases and J dropped 6; count of bases not matched to a gene: 6. This CDR3 is CASSLAGNRGDGYTF. The CDR3 nucleotides read TGTGCCAGCAGCTTAGCGGGGAACAGGGGGGATGGCTACACCTTC.

The CDR3 sequence is CASSWDREGYTF. As DNA, the CDR3 is TGCGCCAGCAGCTGGGACAGGGAAGGCTACACCTTC. J is TRBJ1-2 and V is TRBV5-1, with 9 bases identical to TRBD1. This CDR3 is 12 amino acids long. V lost 3 bases and J lost 8; bases outside the gene matches: 2. Germline loops: CDR1 SGHRS, CDR2 YFSETQ.

V usage is TRBV6-5 and J usage is TRBJ2-2, with 8 bases lining up with TRBD1. The germline V gene has CDR1 MNHEY and CDR2 SVGAGI. The CDR3 loop spans 13 amino acids. Trimming at V came to 8 bases and at J to 2 bases, leaving 1 base not matched to a gene. The CDR3 spells CASDRGNTGELFF. The CDR3, as DNA: TGTGCCAGCGACAGGGGTAACACCGGGGAGCTGTTTTTT.

The chain couples TRBV28 to TRBJ1-5, with D uncertain. Germline assignment: CDR1 MDHEN and CDR2 SYDVKM. The CDR3 consists of 12 residues. V lost 5 bases to trimming and J lost 9 bases, with 11 bases between them. CDR3 sequence: CASSASLRPQHF. The DNA for the CDR3 is TGTGCCAGCAGTGCAAGCTTGAGGCCCCAGCATTTT.